One and the same sample provided the 25 T cell receptor beta chains below, sequenced in a study of T cell responses to AZD1222 COVID-19 vaccine. Method: immunoSEQ multiplex PCR; TCRdb's copy keeps in-frame clones and lacks some. In the table there are some 170,000 clones, roughly 90% of which are singletons. The sequenced sample was peripheral blood, obtained 28 days after the second AZD1222 dose. The origin of the receptors is an adult who received the AZD1222 COVID-19 vaccine.

J is TRBJ1-1 and V is TRBV9, with a tentative D call TRBD1 (5 bases). Germline CDR1 is SGDLS and CDR2 is YYNGEE. There are 14 residues in the CDR3. Trimming stripped 4 bases from V and 5 bases from J, with 15 bases between. The chain's CDR3 is CASSPGGGRTEAFF. The CDR3 DNA reads as TGTGCCAGCAGCCCCGGGGGGGGAAGGACTGAAGCTTTCTTT.

The J gene is TRBJ1-6, the V gene TRBV29-1; TRBD1 matches at 7 bases. This CDR3 comprises 13 residues. The ends lost 6 bases at V and 7 bases at J; junction bases unmatched: 6. Per the germline V gene, CDR1 is SQVTM and CDR2 is ANQGSEA. The CDR3 spells CSVGDSPNSPLHF. The CDR3 coding sequence is TGCAGCGTAGGGGACAGTCCAAATTCACCCCTCCACTTT.

This clone was counted a single time. The genes are TRBV6-2 or TRBV6-3 and TRBJ2-2, with 7 bases lining up with TRBD2. Per germline, CDR1 MNHEY and CDR2 SVGEGT. With V trimmed by 5 bases and J by 6 bases, 18 bases remained unmatched. This CDR3 spans 18 amino acids. CDR3: CASSPSLTGTKRAGELFF. CDR3 coding DNA: TGTGCCAGCAGTCCATCACTCACCGGGACTAAAAGAGCCGGGGAGCTGTTTTTT.

Here the CDR3 reads CASSFWDLYNSPLHF. The CDR3, as DNA: TGTGCCAGCAGCTTCTGGGACCTTTATAATTCACCCCTCCACTTT. The chain recombines TRBV5-4 with TRBJ1-6; D is perhaps TRBD1 (5 bases). Germline CDR1 reads SGHNT; CDR2 reads YYREEE (reference sequence). Trimming removed 2 bases at V and 4 bases at J, with 10 bases between. The CDR3 spans 15 residues.

The chain links TRBV7-2 to TRBJ2-5; D is tentatively TRBD1 or TRBD2 (6 bases each). Trimming took off 2 bases at V and 4 bases at J, with 26 bases between the two ends. Germline-derived CDR1 and CDR2 are SGHTA and FQGNSA. CDR3 length: 19 residues. The CDR3 DNA reads as TGTGCCAGCAGCTTAAGTTGGCGGGGTTGGGAAGGGGGTAGAGAGACCCAGTACTTC. Its translation: CASSLSWRGWEGGRETQYF.

This chain's CDR3 is CASSLEAHNQPQHF. CDR3 nucleotide sequence: TGTGCCAGCAGCTTAGAGGCCCACAATCAGCCCCAGCATTTT. The chain links TRBV7-8 to TRBJ1-5; D remains ambiguous. The ends were cut back, 1 base at V and 3 bases at J, with 7 bases in the middle. There are 14 residues in the CDR3. The germline V gene encodes CDR1 SGHVS and CDR2 FQNEAQ.

This clone was observed once. The chain is built from TRBV6-1 and TRBJ1-5; no firm D call. The germline V and J ends were trimmed by 0 bases and 7 bases, with 7 bases remaining between them. The CDR3 is 13 residues long. CDR1 is MNHNS and CDR2 is SASEGT in the germline V gene. The CDR3 loop is CASSEADLQPQHF. The CDR3 nucleotides are TGTGCCAGCAGTGAAGCGGATTTGCAGCCCCAGCATTTT.

CDR3 loop: CASSLERLSYNEQFF. The CDR3 region has the DNA TGCGCCAGCAGCTTGGAAAGACTCTCCTACAATGAGCAGTTCTTC. This chain joins TRBV5-1 and TRBJ2-1; D call uncertain. Trimming took 0 bases from V and 0 from J, leaving 7 bases between them. CDR1 is SGHRS and CDR2 is YFSETQ in the germline V gene. This CDR3 has 15 residues.

V gene TRBV6-4 combines with J gene TRBJ1-2; D is possibly TRBD1 (5 bases). This CDR3 spans 18 amino acids. The V and J ends lost 6 bases and 0 bases respectively, with 23 bases between them. Germline V gene sequence: CDR1 MRHNA, CDR2 SNTAGT. The CDR3 sequence: CASRDVGAGIGANYGYTF. DNA for the CDR3: TGTGCCAGCAGAGACGTCGGCGCGGGGATAGGGGCTAACTATGGCTACACCTTC.

The V call is TRBV7-2, the J call TRBJ2-1; D may correspond to TRBD1 or TRBD2 (5 bases each). Germline lookup yields CDR1 SGHTA and CDR2 FQGNSA. The CDR3 loop spans 14 amino acids. Trimming removed 2 bases at V and 5 bases at J, with 10 bases between. The CDR3 sequence: CASSLTGTDNEQFF. The CDR3 DNA reads TGTGCCAGCAGCTTAACCGGGACGGACAATGAGCAGTTCTTC.

This chain connects TRBV5-4 to TRBJ1-6; no clear D. Germline loops: CDR1 SGHNT, CDR2 YYREEE (reference sequence). V lost 0 bases and J lost 8, with 12 bases in between. The CDR3 has 15 residues. CDR3 bases: TGTGCCAGCAGCTTGGAGGGAGGAAGATATTCACCCCTCCACTTT. This sequence encodes CASSLEGGRYSPLHF.

This clone was seen a single time. The gene calls are TRBV5-4 and TRBJ2-2; TRBD2 matches 8 bases. Germline V gene lookup returns CDR1 SGHNT and CDR2 YYREEE (reference sequence). Unmatched junction bases numbered 7, after V lost 4 bases and J lost 5 bases. The CDR3 covers 15 residues. The CDR3 spells CASSPGGAGTGELFF. DNA for the CDR3: TGTGCCAGCAGCCCCGGGGGGGCAGGTACCGGGGAGCTGTTTTTT.

The chain has TRBV27 and TRBJ1-6; D unclear. Trimming stripped 2 bases from V and 5 bases from J, with 7 bases between. The CDR3 has 14 amino acids. CDR1 MNHEY and CDR2 SMNVEV come from the germline V gene (reference sequence). CDR3 coding DNA: TGTGCCAGCAGTTTAGGTGGGGATAATTCACCCCTCCACTTT. Its protein is CASSLGGDNSPLHF.

This clone was seen just once. CDR3 region: CASRRTGGDQPQHF. CDR3 sequence (DNA): TGTGCCAGCAGACGGACAGGGGGGGATCAGCCCCAGCATTTT. The chain is built from TRBV6-5 and TRBJ1-5; 10 bases are a match to TRBD1. The trim removed 6 bases at V and 5 bases at J, leaving 4 bases unmatched. Germline CDR1 is MNHEY and CDR2 is SVGAGI. CDR3 length: 14 amino acids.

J is TRBJ2-3 and V is TRBV6-5, with 10 bases identical to TRBD2. V lost 6 bases and J lost 4; bases outside the gene matches: 7. Germline V lookup: CDR1 MNHEY, CDR2 SVGAGI. This CDR3 contains 15 residues. The CDR3 reads CASRPIAGGADTQYF. The CDR3 nucleotides read TGTGCCAGCAGACCTATAGCGGGGGGCGCAGATACGCAGTATTTT.

The chain joins TRBV6-1 to TRBJ2-4; D remains unclear. Germline-derived CDR1 and CDR2 are MNHNS and SASEGT. Trimming pared 2 bases from V and 0 bases from J, leaving 11 bases between. This CDR3 region has 16 residues. The CDR3 DNA reads TGTGCCAGCAGTGAATTGATGGCGCTAGCCAAAAACATTCAGTACTTC. This gives the protein CASSELMALAKNIQYF.

The rearrangement joins TRBV5-1 to TRBJ2-3; D gene uncertain. CDR3 length: 13 amino acids. Deletions cut 0 bases from V and 5 bases from J, with 7 bases between. Germline CDR1 reads SGHRS; CDR2 reads YFSETQ. In DNA, the CDR3 is TGCGCCAGCAGCTTGGGGGGTAGAGATACGCAGTATTTT. Translated, it gives CASSLGGRDTQYF.

The chain recombines TRBV25-1 with TRBJ1-1; D unclear. Germline assignment: CDR1 MGHDK and CDR2 SYGVNS. Trimming removed 6 bases from V and 1 base from J, with 3 bases in between. This CDR3 has 11 amino acids. The CDR3 loop is CASSKNTEAFF. CDR3 nucleotide sequence: TGTGCCAGCAGCAAGAACACTGAAGCTTTCTTT.

J is TRBJ2-1 and V is TRBV2; TRBD2 matches at 9 bases. CDR1 is SNHLY, CDR2 FYNNEI, per germline. V was clipped by 3 bases and J by 6 bases; unmatched bases: 12. CDR3 length equals 17 residues. The CDR3 sequence is CASSELASGTSLNEQFF. The CDR3 DNA is TGTGCCAGCAGTGAGCTGGCCTCCGGGACTAGCCTCAATGAGCAGTTCTTC.

The genes are TRBV13 and TRBJ2-2; D possibly corresponds to TRBD2 (5 bases). V lost 8 bases to trimming and J lost 2 bases, with 6 bases between them. Germline V gene sequence: CDR1 PRHDT, CDR2 FYEKMQ (reference sequence). This CDR3 region has 12 residues. The CDR3 nucleotides are TGTGCCAGCGGGAGAAACACCGGGGAGCTGTTTTTT. Its translation: CASGRNTGELFF.

This chain links TRBV19 with TRBJ2-1; tentatively, D is TRBD1 or TRBD2 (6 bases each). CDR1 and CDR2 (germline): LNHDA, SQIVND (reference sequence). The length of the CDR3 is 14 residues. V was trimmed by 1 base and J by 10 bases, leaving 14 bases between them. Here the CDR3 reads CASSIGIRGGEQFF. The CDR3 DNA follows: TGTGCCAGTAGTATAGGGATTAGAGGGGGGGAGCAGTTCTTC.

The CDR3 DNA is TGCGCCAGCAGCCAAGGTCTGCCTAGAGGCACTGAAGCTTTCTTT. The encoded protein is CASSQGLPRGTEAFF. The rearrangement links TRBV4-3 to TRBJ1-1; D is unclear. The CDR3 is made up of 15 amino acids. Germline CDR1 reads LGHNA; CDR2 reads YSLEER. Trimming pared 1 base from V and 4 bases from J, leaving 13 bases between.

The chain recombines TRBV9 with TRBJ2-5; 9 bases align to TRBD2. This CDR3 is 15 amino acids long. V trimming: 0 bases; J trimming: 3 bases; junction bases outside the gene matches: 3. Germline CDR1 SGDLS, CDR2 YYNGEE. This CDR3 reads CASSVGAGGEETQYF. The CDR3 coding sequence is TGTGCCAGCAGCGTAGGCGCGGGAGGGGAAGAGACCCAGTACTTC.

The CDR3 DNA reads TGCGCCAGCAGCCAAGAGCCCCAGGGGGTTTATGGCTACACCTTC. Its protein is CASSQEPQGVYGYTF. The V call is TRBV4-1, the J call TRBJ1-2, with TRBD1 identical over 7 bases. Unmatched junction bases numbered 6, after V lost 0 bases and J lost 5 bases. Germline V CDR1 and CDR2: MGHRA, YSYEKL. This CDR3 comprises 15 residues.

This clone was detected once. This sequence joins TRBV6-5 and TRBJ2-1; 8 bases are a match to TRBD1. With V trimmed by 6 bases and J by 6 bases, 7 bases remained unmatched. The CDR3 runs to 14 residues. Germline V lookup: CDR1 MNHEY, CDR2 SVGAGI. CDR3: CASSPGTGANEQFF. Here the CDR3 DNA reads TGTGCCAGCAGCCCCGGGACAGGTGCCAATGAGCAGTTCTTC.